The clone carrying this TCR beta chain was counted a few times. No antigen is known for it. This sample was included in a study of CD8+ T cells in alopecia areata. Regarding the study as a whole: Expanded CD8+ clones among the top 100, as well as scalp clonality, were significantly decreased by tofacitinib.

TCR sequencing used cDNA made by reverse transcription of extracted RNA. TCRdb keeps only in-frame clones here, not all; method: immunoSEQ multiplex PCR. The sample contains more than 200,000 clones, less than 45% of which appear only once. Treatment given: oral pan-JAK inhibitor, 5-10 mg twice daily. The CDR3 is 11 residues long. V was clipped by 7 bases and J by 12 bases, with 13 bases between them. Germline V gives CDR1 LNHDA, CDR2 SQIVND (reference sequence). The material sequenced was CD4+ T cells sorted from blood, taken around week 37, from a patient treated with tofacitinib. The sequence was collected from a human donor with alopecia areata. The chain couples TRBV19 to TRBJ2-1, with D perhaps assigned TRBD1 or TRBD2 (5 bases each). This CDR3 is CASTRDRRQFF. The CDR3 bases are TGTGCCAGTACCCGGGACCGTCGGCAGTTCTTC.